This T cell receptor beta chain was sequenced in a study of identifying expanded T cells in peripheral blood. Clones were sequenced by immunoSEQ multiplex PCR, and TCRdb holds only the in-frame ones, with some missing. The table records over 100,000 clones, approximately 90% of them present only once. The germline V gene encodes CDR1 MNHEY and CDR2 SVGAGI. J gave up 8 bases and V 7 bases, and 6 bases lay outside the gene matches. The CDR3 extends over 14 amino acids. The chain links TRBV6-5 to TRBJ2-2; 11 bases fit TRBD2. The sequence was collected from a person aged 18-70 years in good health. Sample: blood. CDR3 amino acids: CASTKLAGAGELFF. CDR3 in DNA: TGTGCCAGCACCAAACTAGCGGGAGCTGGGGAGCTGTTTTTT.